Below, 18 T cell receptor beta chains from the same sample are listed, as sequenced in a study of cytomegalovirus exposure and HLA in healthy donors. PCR primers comprised 60 Vbeta and 13 Jbeta primers. Assay used: immunoSEQ multiplex PCR; TCRdb lists only in-frame clones, some missing. In the table there are under 200,000 clones, around 77% of which are singletons. Sample: PBMCs. These receptors all come from a man in his sixties in good health and CMV-seronegative.

The chain has TRBV2 and TRBJ2-1, with TRBD2 identical over 15 bases. With 8 bases clipped from V and 7 bases from J, the junction kept 6 bases outside the gene matches. Per germline, CDR1 SNHLY and CDR2 FYNNEI. CDR3 length equals 15 residues. The CDR3: CASGGLAGGDNEQFF. In DNA form, the CDR3 reads TGTGCCAGCGGCGGACTAGCGGGGGGGGATAATGAGCAGTTCTTC.

Only one count was recorded for this clone. The V and J genes are TRBV19 and TRBJ2-7; 8 nucleotides match TRBD2. CDR3 length: 15 residues. The germline CDR1 and CDR2 sequences are LNHDA and SQIVND (reference sequence). Germline trimming cut 1 base from V and 4 bases from J; bases unmatched to any gene: 6. The DNA of the CDR3 is TGTGCCAGTAGTATAGTGGCGGGGGGCAAGTACGAGCAGTACTTC. This gives the protein CASSIVAGGKYEQYF.

The chain recombines TRBV15 with TRBJ1-4; TRBD1 agrees at 9 bases. The V segment lost 8 bases and the J segment 10 bases; nucleotides outside the gene matches: 8. This CDR3 contains 13 residues. CDR1 and CDR2 (germline): LNHNV, YYDKDF (reference sequence). In nucleotides, the CDR3 is TGTGCCACCGAACAGGGGGCGTTGGGAAAACTGTTTTTT. As protein: CATEQGALGKLFF.

CDR3 DNA sequence: TGTGCCAGCAGTGAATACGGGACAGGGTTTGGCTACACCTTC. This encodes CASSEYGTGFGYTF. This sequence joins TRBV6-1 and TRBJ1-2, with 9 nucleotides matching TRBD1. The germline gives CDR1 MNHNS, CDR2 SASEGT. The V segment lost 2 bases and the J segment 7 bases; nucleotides outside the gene matches: 5. The CDR3 extends over 14 amino acids.

The V gene is TRBV5-1, the J gene TRBJ1-6; perhaps TRBD1 as D (6 bases). The CDR3 runs to 16 residues. The V end lost 0 bases, the J end lost 4 bases, and 11 bases lay between the germline ends. Looked up from germline, CDR1 is SGHRS and CDR2 is YFSETQ. The CDR3: CASSLAGDSYNSPLHF. As DNA, the CDR3 is TGCGCCAGCAGCTTGGCAGGGGATTCTTATAATTCACCCCTCCACTTT.

The chain employs TRBV28 and TRBJ1-1, with 7 bases lining up with TRBD1. The CDR3 runs 15 residues. The germline gives CDR1 MDHEN, CDR2 SYDVKM. V was pared by 2 bases and J by 0 bases, with 3 bases of the junction left unmatched. The CDR3 DNA follows: TGTGCCAGCAGTTTAGCCGGGACAGTGAACACTGAAGCTTTCTTT. This gives the protein CASSLAGTVNTEAFF.

This chain links TRBV14 with TRBJ2-7; 8 bases fit TRBD2. With V trimmed by 1 base and J by 3 bases, 2 bases remained unmatched. The CDR3 is 14 residues long. Germline CDR1 SGHDN, CDR2 FVKESK. CDR3 nucleotide sequence: TGTGCCAGCAGCCAAGGAGCGGGAGTCTACGAGCAGTACTTC. Amino acids: CASSQGAGVYEQYF. The whole variable domain, remainder taken from reference TRBV14 and TRBJ2-7, is EAGVTQFPSHSVIEKGQTVTLRCDPISGHDNLYWYRRVMGKEIKFLLHFVKESKQDESGMPNNRFLAERTGGTYSTLKVQPAELEDSGVYFCASSQGAGVYEQYFGPGTRLTVT.

The chain couples TRBV30 to TRBJ2-1; D call uncertain. Per germline, CDR1 GTSNPN and CDR2 SVGIG (reference sequence). This CDR3 has 12 amino acids. Trimming pared 0 bases from V and 6 bases from J, leaving 6 bases between. The CDR3 loop is CAWSVQVNEQFF. The CDR3 DNA sequence: TGTGCCTGGAGTGTACAAGTCAATGAGCAGTTCTTC.

This chain links TRBV6-5 with TRBJ2-7; 8 nucleotides match TRBD2. V was clipped by 5 bases and J by 6 bases; unmatched bases: 9. Germline CDR1 and CDR2: MNHEY and SVGAGI. This CDR3 is built from 14 residues. The CDR3 region has the DNA TGTGCCAGCAGTCCCGGGGGGGGGTTTAGCGAGCAGTACTTC. It encodes CASSPGGGFSEQYF.

The CDR3 DNA sequence: TGCGCCAGCAGCTTGTCGGGAGGGGCGTCCTACGAGCAGTACTTC. Protein product: CASSLSGGASYEQYF. The rearrangement joins TRBV5-1 to TRBJ2-7; 8 bases are a match to TRBD2. The CDR3 is made up of 15 amino acids. Germline-derived CDR1 and CDR2 are SGHRS and YFSETQ. The junction had 4 bases not matched to a gene; V was cut back by 1 base and J by 1 base.

The table lists this clone with a count of one. The chain recombines TRBV7-9 with TRBJ2-1; D might be TRBD1 (6 bases). This CDR3 is 12 amino acids long. CDR1 is SEHNR, CDR2 FQNEAQ, per germline (reference sequence). Trimming took off 4 bases at V and 9 bases at J, with 10 bases between the two ends. CDR3 amino acids: CASSYDRCEQFF. The CDR3 bases are TGTGCCAGCAGCTACGACAGGTGTGAGCAGTTCTTC.

The CDR3 DNA reads as TGTGCCAGCAGTTTAGCCTTCGGTCAGGTTCAGGGCTACACCTTC. Its translation is CASSLAFGQVQGYTF. V and J are TRBV28 and TRBJ1-2; D is ambiguous. V lost 2 bases and J 8 bases, leaving 18 bases between the germline ends. The CDR3 is 15 amino acids. Germline V gives CDR1 MDHEN, CDR2 SYDVKM.

The rearrangement uses TRBV28 and TRBJ1-5; 9 bases map to TRBD1. CDR1 and CDR2 (germline): MDHEN, SYDVKM. The CDR3 totals 14 residues. With 7 bases clipped from V and 5 bases from J, the junction kept 6 bases outside the gene matches. CDR3 bases: TGTGCCAGCAAAGCCGGGACAGGGTATCAGCCCCAGCATTTT. Translation gives CASKAGTGYQPQHF.

V usage is TRBV29-1 and J usage is TRBJ2-7; D might be TRBD2 (6 bases). V lost 6 bases and J lost 7, with 22 bases in between. CDR3 length: 14 amino acids. Germline CDR1 SQVTM, CDR2 ANQGSEA. DNA of the CDR3: TGCAGCGTCGAAAGTGGTGGAGGGGTGGGGGAGCAGTACTTC. It translates to CSVESGGGVGEQYF.

The chain links TRBV4-1 to TRBJ2-7; 8 nucleotides match TRBD2. J lost 6 bases, V lost 5 bases, and 9 bases had no gene match. Germline V lookup: CDR1 MGHRA, CDR2 YSYEKL. The CDR3 totals 14 residues. As DNA, the CDR3 is TGCGCCAGCAGCTGGGGACTAGATGGGAGCGAGCAGTACTTC. Encoded protein: CASSWGLDGSEQYF.

The chain links TRBV9 to TRBJ1-6; 9 positions agree with TRBD1. The germline V gene encodes CDR1 SGDLS and CDR2 YYNGEE. V trimming: 4 bases; J trimming: 6 bases; junction bases outside the gene matches: 8. The CDR3 length is 16 residues. The CDR3 loop reads CASSPGQGPSNSPLHF. DNA for the CDR3: TGTGCCAGCAGCCCGGGACAGGGACCTAGTAATTCACCCCTCCACTTT.

The CDR3 nucleotides are TGTGCCAGCAGCCGACAGGGGATAAGCAATCAGCCCCAGCATTTT. Its translation: CASSRQGISNQPQHF. The V gene is TRBV5-6, the J gene TRBJ1-5, with 8 positions matching TRBD1. The CDR3 contains 15 residues. The J segment lost 1 base and the V segment lost 4 bases, leaving 4 bases of the junction unmatched. Germline CDR1 and CDR2: SGHDT and YYEEEE.

This clone was observed a single time. The chain recombines TRBV15 with TRBJ1-5, with TRBD1 matching over 7 bases. V gave up 1 base and J gave up 5 bases; unmatched junction bases: 2. Germline assignment: CDR1 LNHNV and CDR2 YYDKDF (reference sequence). The CDR3 is made up of 14 amino acids. The CDR3 spells CATSRGRGDQPQHF. CDR3 bases: TGTGCCACCAGCAGAGGCAGGGGGGATCAGCCCCAGCATTTT.